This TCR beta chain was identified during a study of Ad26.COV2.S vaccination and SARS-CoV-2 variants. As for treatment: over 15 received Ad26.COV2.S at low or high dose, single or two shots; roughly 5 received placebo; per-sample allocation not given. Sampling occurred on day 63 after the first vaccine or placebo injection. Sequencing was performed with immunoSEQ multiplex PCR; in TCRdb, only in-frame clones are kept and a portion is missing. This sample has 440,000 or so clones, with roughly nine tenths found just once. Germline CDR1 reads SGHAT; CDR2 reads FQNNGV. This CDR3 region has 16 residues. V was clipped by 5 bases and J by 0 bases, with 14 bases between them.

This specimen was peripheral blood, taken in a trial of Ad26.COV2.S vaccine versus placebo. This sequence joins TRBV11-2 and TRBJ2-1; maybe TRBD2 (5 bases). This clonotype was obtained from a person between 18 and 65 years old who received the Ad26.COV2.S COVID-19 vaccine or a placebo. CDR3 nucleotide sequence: TGTGCCAGCAGCCGCGGACTGGCAGGCTCCTACAATGAGCAGTTCTTC. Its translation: CASSRGLAGSYNEQFF.